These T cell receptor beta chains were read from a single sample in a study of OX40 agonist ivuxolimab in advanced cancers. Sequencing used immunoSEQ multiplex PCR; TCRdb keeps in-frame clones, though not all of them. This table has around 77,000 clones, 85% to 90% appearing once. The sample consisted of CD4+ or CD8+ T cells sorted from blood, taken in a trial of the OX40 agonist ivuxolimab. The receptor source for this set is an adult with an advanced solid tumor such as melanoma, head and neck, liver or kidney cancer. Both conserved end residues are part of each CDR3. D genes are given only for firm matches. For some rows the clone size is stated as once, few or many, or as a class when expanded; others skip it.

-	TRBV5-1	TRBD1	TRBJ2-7	TGCGCCAGCAGCTTGGCCAAAGTCACAGGGGATACCTACGAGCAGTACTTC	CASSLAKVTGDTYEQYF
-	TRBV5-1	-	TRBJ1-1	TGCGCCAGCAGCCTAAGGGCCAGCGGAGGGATGAACACTGAAGCTTTCTTT	CASSLRASGGMNTEAFF
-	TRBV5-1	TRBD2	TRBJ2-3	TGCGCCAGCAGCCCTCTCCAAGGGGCGGGAGGTCTTGGAGATACGCAGTATTTT	CASSPLQGAGGLGDTQYF
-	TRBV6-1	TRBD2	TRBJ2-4	TGTGCCAGCAGTGCCCGACTAGGGCCGGGAGGATACATTCAGTACTTC	CASSARLGPGGYIQYF
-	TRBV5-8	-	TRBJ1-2	TGTGCCAGCAGCTCCGGGGGAGGCTATGGCTACACCTTC	CASSSGGGYGYTF
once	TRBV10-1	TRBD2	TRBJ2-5	TGCGCCAGCGGCGGGGGGTCCCAAGAGACCCAGTACTTC	CASGGGSQETQYF
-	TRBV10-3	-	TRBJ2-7	TGTGCCATCAGTGGGTCCACAGACTCCTACGAGCAGTACTTC	CAISGSTDSYEQYF
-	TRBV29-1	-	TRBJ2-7	TGCAGCGCCGGGGGGCAGTTTGGCGAGCAGTACTTC	CSAGGQFGEQYF
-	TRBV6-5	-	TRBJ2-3	TGTGCCAGCAGTTACGCCCATGGGACTCCCCGGGGCGCGCAGTATTTT	CASSYAHGTPRGAQYF
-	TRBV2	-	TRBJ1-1	TGTGCCAGCAGTGAGAACAGGTGGAACACTGAAGCTTTCTTT	CASSENRWNTEAFF
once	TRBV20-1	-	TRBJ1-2	TGCAGTGCTGAGGAAAATGGCTACACCTTC	CSAEENGYTF
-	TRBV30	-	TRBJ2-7	TGTGCCTGGAGTGTGTCAACATACGAGCAGTACTTC	CAWSVSTYEQYF
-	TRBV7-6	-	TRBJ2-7	TGTGCCAGCAGCAAGGACACCTCCTACGAGCAGTACTTC	CASSKDTSYEQYF
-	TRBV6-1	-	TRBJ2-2	TGTGCCAGCAGTGAAAGGGCAGGGGTAAATACCGGGGAGCTGTTTTTT	CASSERAGVNTGELFF
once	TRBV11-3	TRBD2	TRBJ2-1	TGTGCCAGCAGCTTAACGGTAGCGGGAAAGAGCTCCTACAATGAGCAGTTCTTC	CASSLTVAGKSSYNEQFF
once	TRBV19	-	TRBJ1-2	TGTGCCAGTACCTCAACTTGGGGAGATGGCTACACCTTC	CASTSTWGDGYTF
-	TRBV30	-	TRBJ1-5	TGTGCCTGGAGCCATACTCTAGCAGCTCAGCCCCAGCATTTT	CAWSHTLAAQPQHF
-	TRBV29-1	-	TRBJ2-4	TGCAGCGTTGCTCGCGGGGGCCGGGGCAAAAACATTCAGTACTTC	CSVARGGRGKNIQYF
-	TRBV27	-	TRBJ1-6	TGTGCCAGCAGTTTAAAGGGGCAGGGGAACAATTCACCCCTCCACTTT	CASSLKGQGNNSPLHF
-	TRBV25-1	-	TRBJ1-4	TGTGCCAGCAGTGGGGGGAAAGCAACTAATGAAAAACTGTTTTTT	CASSGGKATNEKLFF
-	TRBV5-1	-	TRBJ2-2	TGCGCCAGCAGCTTGGACGCCGGGGAGCTGTTTTTT	CASSLDAGELFF
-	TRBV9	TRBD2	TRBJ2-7	TGTGCCAGCAGCGTAGGGGGACTAGCTTCTTCCGAGCAGTACTTC	CASSVGGLASSEQYF
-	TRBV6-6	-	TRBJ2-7	TGTGCCAGCAGTTACCCGACTAGAGTGGTCTACGAGCAGTACTTC	CASSYPTRVVYEQYF
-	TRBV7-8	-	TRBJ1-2	TGTGCCAGCAGCTTAGAAAGGATGTCCAACTATGGCTACACCTTC	CASSLERMSNYGYTF
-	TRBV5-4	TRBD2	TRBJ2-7	TGTGCCAGCAGCTTGGAGACTAGCGCCTTCTACGAGCAGTACTTC	CASSLETSAFYEQYF
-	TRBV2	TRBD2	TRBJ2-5	TGTGCCAGCACCAGAACAAGGGCTAGCGGGTTTGAGACCCAGTACTTC	CASTRTRASGFETQYF
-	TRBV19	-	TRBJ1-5	TGTGCCAGTAGTCCCCTCCAGGGAGTGGGCAATCAGCCCCAGCATTTT	CASSPLQGVGNQPQHF
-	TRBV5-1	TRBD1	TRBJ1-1	TGCGCCAGCAGGGGGACAGGGGGACGGAACACTGAAGCTTTCTTT	CASRGTGGRNTEAFF
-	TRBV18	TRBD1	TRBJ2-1	TGTGCCAGCTCACCACCGACAGGGGCCAACTACAATGAGCAGTTCTTC	CASSPPTGANYNEQFF
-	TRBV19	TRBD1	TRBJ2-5	TGTGCCAGTAGTCCGGGACAGGGAAGATTAGAGACCCAGTACTTC	CASSPGQGRLETQYF
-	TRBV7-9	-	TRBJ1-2	TGTGCCAGCAGCTTGGGGGGGGCCTTTTCGAATGGCTACACCTTC	CASSLGGAFSNGYTF
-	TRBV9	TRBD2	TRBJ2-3	TGTGCCAGCAGCCCCCGGACTAGCGGGGGGAGCGATACGCAGTATTTT	CASSPRTSGGSDTQYF
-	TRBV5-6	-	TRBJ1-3	TGTGCCAGCAGCTTGAGGACTGGAACCACCATATATTTT	CASSLRTGTTIYF
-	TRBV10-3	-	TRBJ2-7	TGTGCCATCAGTGGAAGGGACGAGCAGTACTTC	CAISGRDEQYF
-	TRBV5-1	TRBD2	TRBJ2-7	TGCGCCAGCAGCTCCCTAGCGGGAGGTAACTACGAGCAGTACTTC	CASSSLAGGNYEQYF
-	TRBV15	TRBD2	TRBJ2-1	TGTGCCACCAGCAGAGATGTGCTAGCGGGGGTGCTAGAGCAGTTCTTC	CATSRDVLAGVLEQFF